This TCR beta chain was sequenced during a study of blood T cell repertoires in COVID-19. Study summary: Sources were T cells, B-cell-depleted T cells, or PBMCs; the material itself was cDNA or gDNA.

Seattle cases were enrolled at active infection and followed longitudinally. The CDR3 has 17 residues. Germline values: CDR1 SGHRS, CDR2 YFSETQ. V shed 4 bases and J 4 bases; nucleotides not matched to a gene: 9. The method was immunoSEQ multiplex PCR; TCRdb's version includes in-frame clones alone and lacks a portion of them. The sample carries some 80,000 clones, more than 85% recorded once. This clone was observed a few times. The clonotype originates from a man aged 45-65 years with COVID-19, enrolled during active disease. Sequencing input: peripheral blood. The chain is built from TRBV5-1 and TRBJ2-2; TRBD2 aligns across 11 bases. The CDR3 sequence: CASSTLLAGVATGELFF. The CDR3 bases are TGCGCCAGCAGCACCTTACTAGCGGGAGTTGCCACCGGGGAGCTGTTTTTT.